The source of this T cell receptor (beta chain) is a study of control samples from healthy donors and cancer patients. The protocol was immunoSEQ multiplex PCR, while the TCRdb copy is restricted to in-frame clones and leaves out a portion. Counted here are some 64,000 clones, about 90% occurring once; the ten biggest clones make up around 2%. CDR3 length equals 15 residues. Per germline, CDR1 SGHRS and CDR2 YFSETQ. V was cut by 2 bases and J by 5 bases, with 16 bases left in between. Specimen: PBMCs. This clonotype was sampled from a woman aged 45-59 years with head and neck cancer. The chain combines TRBV5-1 with TRBJ2-5, with D possibly being TRBD1 or TRBD2 (5 bases each). The CDR3: CASSLGTPGRETQYF. The CDR3 nucleotides read TGCGCCAGCAGCTTAGGGACCCCCGGCCGGGAGACCCAGTACTTC.